The T cell receptor (beta chain) under discussion was sequenced for a study of PD-1 blockade in classical Hodgkin lymphoma. Notes on the study in general: While CD8+ TCR diversity did not rise significantly by C4D1, CD4+ TCR diversity did. Excluded were patients who started nivolumab under 1 year after ASCT, a group that had lower diversity. Patients who responded completely had about the same baseline diversity as newly diagnosed patients.

As for time point: cycle 4 day 1 (C4D1), after 5 to 7 weeks of nivolumab. Every patient experienced relapse after autologous stem cell transplantation, and brentuximab vedotin exposure varied. Patients reached a best response of complete response, partial response or progressive disease. Profiling relied on immunoSEQ multiplex PCR, and the TCRdb table lists in-frame clones only, not all of them. Of tens of thousands of clones in the sample, 90% were seen once. Details on this clone: Its target is unknown.

V shed 4 bases and J shed 1 base, with 13 bases lying between them. CDR1 is MNHNS, CDR2 SASEGT, per germline. The CDR3 length is 15 residues. The sequence derives from a human donor with classical Hodgkin lymphoma. The chain employs TRBV6-1 and TRBJ2-5, with D possibly being TRBD2 (6 bases). The sequenced sample was peripheral blood mononuclear cells (PBMCs), obtained before the fourth cycle of nivolumab. The CDR3 DNA reads TGTGCCAGCAGTGTCTATAGCGGAGCCCAAGAGACCCAGTACTTC. Protein: CASSVYSGAQETQYF.